This is a list of T cell receptor beta chains from one sample in a study of cytomegalovirus exposure and HLA in healthy donors. TCRdb's table, derived via immunoSEQ multiplex PCR, lists solely in-frame clones and lacks some. The sample carries 140,000 to 150,000 clones, approximately 85% recorded once. The sample taken for sequencing was PBMCs. All receptors derive from a woman between 40 and 55 years old in good health and CMV-seronegative. Both conserved end residues are part of each CDR3. Fields, in order: D gene, V gene, J gene, CDR3 protein. The D gene is left open where the match is weak.

.,TRBV19,TRBJ1-1,CASSIVEPGPNTEAFF
.,TRBV7-9,TRBJ2-5,CASSFTGGGETQYF
.,TRBV5-8,TRBJ1-3,CASSFLTPSSGNTIYF
TRBD2,TRBV7-2,TRBJ2-2,CASSSQSGITGELFF
.,TRBV2,TRBJ2-7,CASSRGIYEQYF
.,TRBV15,TRBJ1-2,CATSRQDNYGYTF
.,TRBV20-1,TRBJ2-3,CSPITDTQYF
TRBD1,TRBV11-2,TRBJ1-2,CASSPAWGRGLYGYTF
TRBD2,TRBV27,.,CASSQASLAGVTYEQYF
TRBD1,TRBV5-1,TRBJ1-1,CASSPGQVNTEAFF
.,TRBV7-9,TRBJ2-1,CSSSQTSYNEQFF
TRBD2,TRBV19,TRBJ2-7,CASSTNPGLASYEQYF
TRBD1,TRBV7-9,TRBJ2-5,CSSSLGTVQETQYF
.,TRBV6-5,TRBJ1-1,CASSAGMNTEAFF
.,TRBV29-1,TRBJ2-5,CSVVPGQETQYF
.,TRBV7-9,TRBJ2-2,CASSFDRFGGELFF
.,TRBV7-2,TRBJ2-3,CASSLARSTDTQYF
.,TRBV30,TRBJ1-3,CAQTHGSGNTIYF
.,TRBV5-4,TRBJ2-7,CASSSQYEQYF
TRBD1,TRBV14,TRBJ2-7,CASSLGDSYEQYF
TRBD2,TRBV5-1,TRBJ2-5,CASSFGQTSGSSQETQYF
.,TRBV15,TRBJ1-1,CESGGRGTEAFF
.,TRBV7-9,TRBJ2-7,CASSATGPYEQYF
TRBD1,TRBV10-1,TRBJ2-2,CASSRGQGTGELFF
TRBD1,TRBV7-9,TRBJ1-4,CASSFLGTGDEKLFF
TRBD2,TRBV5-1,TRBJ2-3,CASSLSASGSGADTQYF
TRBD1,TRBV5-4,TRBJ2-7,CASSPDRGVYEQYF
TRBD2,TRBV9,TRBJ2-7,CASSARGGQPHEQYF
.,TRBV5-1,TRBJ1-1,CASSLVAGNTEAFF
.,TRBV5-1,TRBJ2-1,CASSLGGSSYNEQFF
TRBD1,TRBV5-1,TRBJ2-5,CASSIMTGGEETQYF
.,TRBV6-1,TRBJ2-1,CASSEPSSSYNEQFF
TRBD2,TRBV7-9,TRBJ2-5,CSSSGRPGVVETQYF
TRBD1,TRBV10-3,TRBJ2-2,CAITPSGGQGATGELFF
.,TRBV19,TRBJ2-5,CASSIPGRQETQYF
.,TRBV19,TRBJ2-5,CASSIRRAGAGSETQYF
.,TRBV19,TRBJ1-2,CASSPARQDYGYTF
.,TRBV30,TRBJ1-1,CAWSDGNTEAFF
TRBD1,TRBV5-6,TRBJ2-5,CASSFRDRGITWETQYF
.,TRBV29-1,TRBJ2-3,CSVGLATRRDTQYF
TRBD1,TRBV11-2,TRBJ1-1,CASSPDRGEGDYTEAFF
TRBD1,TRBV18,TRBJ1-1,CASLPGTGEEAFF
.,TRBV6-4,TRBJ2-5,CASASGSWETQYF
TRBD1,TRBV4-2,TRBJ1-6,CASSQVSGTENSPLHF
TRBD1,TRBV25-1,TRBJ2-1,CASSDQGELNEQFF
.,TRBV5-1,TRBJ2-5,CASSYSMIQETQYF
TRBD2,TRBV29-1,TRBJ2-7,CSVGLAATGSSYEQYF
TRBD2,TRBV5-1,TRBJ2-1,CASSLGTSSLNEQFF
TRBD1,TRBV5-1,TRBJ2-2,CASSLRGQDTGELFF
TRBD2,TRBV9,TRBJ2-5,CASSTSSGSVETQYF
TRBD2,TRBV7-6,TRBJ2-3,CASSPGTSGSQDLTDTQYF
.,TRBV5-1,TRBJ1-3,CASSLDSLGQAYSGNTIYF
.,TRBV10-3,TRBJ1-2,CAHRGGPEDGYTF